The 8 T cell receptor beta chains listed next were all sequenced from one sample in a study of T cell changes during pregnancy in multiple sclerosis. Clones were read by immunoSEQ multiplex PCR, and TCRdb kept only the in-frame ones, dropping some. The table includes roughly 40,000 clones, about 89% detected once. The specimen comprised CD4+ T cells from peripheral blood mononuclear cells, sampled in the first trimester of pregnancy. These receptors all stem from a female donor with multiple sclerosis, enrolled in a pregnancy study.

The gene calls are TRBV7-9 and TRBJ1-1; 12 bases map to TRBD1. In germline, CDR1 is SEHNR, CDR2 FQNEAQ (reference sequence). The CDR3 totals 16 residues. V shed 5 bases, J shed 3 bases, and the junction held 7 bases outside the gene matches. CDR3 residues: CASSHYRDRGHTEAFF. CDR3 DNA: TGTGCCAGCAGCCACTACCGGGACAGGGGGCACACTGAAGCTTTCTTT.

The gene calls are TRBV5-4 and TRBJ1-2; 9 bases are a match to TRBD1. The germline V gene encodes CDR1 SGHNT and CDR2 YYREEE (reference sequence). Trimming cost V 1 base and J 2 bases; bases outside gene matches: 3. The CDR3 extends over 15 amino acids. As DNA, the CDR3 is TGTGCCAGCAGCTTGCCGGGACAGGGAAACTATGGCTACACCTTC. This translates into CASSLPGQGNYGYTF.

The V gene is TRBV6-5, the J gene TRBJ2-7; the match to TRBD1 covers 10 bases. The germline CDR1 and CDR2 sequences are MNHEY and SVGAGI. V was pared by 5 bases and J by 2 bases, with 6 bases of the junction left unmatched. This CDR3 has 15 amino acids. For the CDR3, the DNA is TGTGCCAGCAGTGGATCCGGGACAGGGGCCTACGAGCAGTACTTC. This sequence encodes CASSGSGTGAYEQYF.

This clone has just one count. V and J are TRBV27 and TRBJ2-7, with a tentative D call TRBD1 (6 bases). Germline values: CDR1 MNHEY, CDR2 SMNVEV (reference sequence). V was shortened by 2 bases and J by 2 bases, with 13 bases between the two germline ends. The CDR3 totals 15 residues. In DNA, the CDR3 is TGTGCCAGCAGTTTAAGGGCAGGGGATCCCTACGAGCAGTACTTC. Encoded protein: CASSLRAGDPYEQYF.

The gene calls are TRBV29-1 and TRBJ2-1; 9 bases line up with TRBD2. Germline V gives CDR1 SQVTM, CDR2 ANQGSEA. The CDR3 is made up of 17 amino acids. The V gene end was trimmed by 7 bases and the J gene end by 0 bases; junction bases not matched to a gene: 13. In DNA form, the CDR3 reads TGCAGCGCGGTCCCACTAGCGGGTACCTCCTCCTACAATGAGCAGTTCTTC. Protein product: CSAVPLAGTSSYNEQFF.

The chain carries TRBV4-1 and TRBJ1-1; tentatively, D is TRBD1 (6 bases). V lost 4 bases to trimming and J lost 1 base, with 7 bases between them. CDR3 length: 13 amino acids. CDR1 and CDR2 from the germline V gene are MGHRA and YSYEKL. The CDR3 nucleotides read TGCGCCAGCAGCCTACAGGGGAACACTGAAGCTTTCTTT. Protein: CASSLQGNTEAFF.

CDR3 coding DNA: TGCGCCAGCAGTCAAACAGGGGAGAGACTAGCCAAAAACATTCAGTACTTC. Translation: CASSQTGERLAKNIQYF. This chain joins TRBV23-1 and TRBJ2-4, with TRBD1 matching over 7 bases. TRBV23-1 carries the ORF label, with uncertain function. V lost 2 bases to trimming and J lost 0 bases; unmatched junction nucleotides: 7. This CDR3 has 17 residues.

The chain combines TRBV6-1 with TRBJ2-7; D possibly corresponds to TRBD2 (5 bases). Trimming cost V 3 bases and J 2 bases, with 14 bases left between them. The CDR3 runs to 15 residues. Germline assignment: CDR1 MNHNS and CDR2 SASEGT. CDR3 DNA: TGTGCCAGCAGTGACCCACTAGGGAGAGCCTACGAGCAGTACTTC. Translated: CASSDPLGRAYEQYF.